The 19 T cell receptor beta chains listed next were all sequenced from one sample in a study of human T cells and chemical hapten exposure. Time point here: patch test 3, about 24 weeks after DPC sensitization. Treatment described: therapeutic diphenylcyclopropenone sensitization with weekly scalp DPC. TCRdb ran MiXCR on the RACE reads and lists one entry per CDR3 protein. The data hold tens of thousands of distinct CDR3 sequences, with about an eighth observed a single time. Sequenced material: whole blood, taken in connection with sensitization to the hapten diphenylcyclopropenone (DPC). Receptor source: a woman aged 45-60 years with alopecia areata. Some clones in this sample may be carry-over from other donors' samples.

This clonotype was seen a handful of times. The chain joins TRBV7-6 to TRBJ2-7; D possibly uses TRBD1 or TRBD2 (6 bases each). Trimming took off 5 bases at V and 0 bases at J, with 14 bases between the two ends. There are 15 residues in the CDR3. Germline V gene lookup returns CDR1 SGHVS and CDR2 FNYEAQ. CDR3 in DNA: TGTGCCAGCAGCCCCGGGGGCCAGAGCTCCTACGAGCAGTACTTC. Its translation is CASSPGGQSSYEQYF. Full variable domain (rest looked up from reference TRBV7-6 and TRBJ2-7): GAGVSQSPRYKVTKRGQDVALRCDPISGHVSLYWYRQALGQGPEFLTYFNYEAQQDKSGLPNDRFSAERPEGSISTLTIQRTEQRDSAMYRCASSPGGQSSYEQYFGPGTRLTVT.

V usage is TRBV10-3 and J usage is TRBJ2-7, with 11 bases aligning to TRBD1. The CDR3 loop spans 13 amino acids. Trimming took 9 bases from V and 4 from J; bases not matched to a gene: 5. Germline V CDR1 and CDR2: ENHRY, SYGVKD. CDR3 residues: CAIAGTGGYEQYF. The CDR3 DNA reads TGTGCCATTGCAGGGACAGGGGGGTACGAGCAGTACTTC.

This clonotype has a handful of counts. V gene TRBV28 combines with J gene TRBJ1-1; perhaps TRBD1 as D (6 bases). V was pared by 7 bases and J by 13 bases, with 22 bases between. The CDR3 length is 13 residues. Germline V gene lookup returns CDR1 MDHEN and CDR2 SYDVKM. The DNA for the CDR3 is TGTGCCAGCACCTCACAACCGGGACATAGAAGTTTCTTT. This encodes CASTSQPGHRSFF.

Many counts were recorded for this clonotype. The chain joins TRBV7-9 to TRBJ1-2; D uncertain. V lost 1 base to trimming and J lost 2 bases, with 5 bases between them. Germline V gene sequence: CDR1 SEHNR, CDR2 FQNEAQ (reference sequence). The CDR3 sequence is 13 residues long. The CDR3, as DNA: TGTGCCAGCAGCTTAGTAGGGAACTATGGCTACACCTTC. Residues: CASSLVGNYGYTF.

A remark on this clonotype: Its ends do not fully match the called genes, so a read error is possible. The chain has TRBV11-3 and TRBJ2-5; maybe TRBD2 (6 bases). The CDR3 totals 13 residues. CDR1 and CDR2 from the germline V gene are SGHNT and YENEEA. This CDR3 reads CASSLNPGETRYF. CDR3 in DNA: TGTGCCAGCAGCTTAAATCCGGGAGAGACCCGGTACTTC.

This clonotype was seen only a few times. The chain uses TRBV7-6 and TRBJ2-1; TRBD1 matches 8 bases. The CDR3 loop spans 14 amino acids. Germline V gene data show CDR1 as SGHVS and CDR2 as FNYEAQ. After removal of 3 bases from V and 6 bases from J, the junction contained 4 bases not matched to a gene. CDR3 coding DNA: TGTGCCAGCAGCTTTTTACAGGGGGGCAATGAGCAGTTCTTC. This sequence encodes CASSFLQGGNEQFF.

This rearrangement joins TRBV6-1 to TRBJ1-1, with no clear D. There are 13 residues in the CDR3. The germline V and J ends were trimmed by 6 bases and 3 bases, with 11 bases remaining between them. Germline V lookup: CDR1 MNHNS, CDR2 SASEGT. CDR3: CASRRERDTEAFF. The DNA for the CDR3 is TGTGCCAGCAGAAGGGAGAGGGACACTGAAGCTTTCTTT.

A few counts support this clonotype. The rearrangement joins TRBV25-1 to TRBJ2-2; no clear D. Between the trimmed V and J ends, which lost 4 bases and 4 bases, there was a span of 7 bases. Germline V lookup: CDR1 MGHDK, CDR2 SYGVNS. The CDR3 runs to 13 residues. The chain's CDR3 is CASSGYGTGELFF. As DNA, the CDR3 is TGTGCCAGCAGTGGGTACGGCACCGGGGAGCTGTTTTTT.

V and J are TRBV29-1 and TRBJ2-3; 7 bases match TRBD1. Germline CDR1 SQVTM, CDR2 ANQGSEA. This CDR3 region has 13 residues. Losses at the gene ends were 4 bases for V and 1 base for J; bases not matched to a gene: 2. The CDR3 DNA is TGCAGCGTTGCCGGGACAGGCACAGATACGCAGTATTTT. Protein product: CSVAGTGTDTQYF.

This clonotype was detected many times. This chain connects TRBV7-9 to TRBJ2-1; tentative D call: TRBD2 (6 bases). CDR1 is SEHNR and CDR2 is FQNEAQ in the germline V gene (reference sequence). The length of the CDR3 is 16 residues. Deletions cut 5 bases from V and 2 bases from J, with 16 bases between. Here the CDR3 reads CASSPGELRTYNEQFF. DNA of the CDR3: TGTGCCAGCAGCCCGGGGGAGTTGAGGACCTACAATGAGCAGTTCTTC.

The rearrangement uses TRBV5-1 and TRBJ1-1; D is ambiguous. V lost 3 bases and J 1 base, leaving 10 bases between the germline ends. The germline gives CDR1 SGHRS, CDR2 YFSETQ. The CDR3 contains 14 residues. CDR3 nucleotide sequence: TGCGCCAGCAGCTCGGGCCTCCCGAACACTGAAGCTTTCTTT. This codes for CASSSGLPNTEAFF.

This clonotype was counted many times. This chain connects TRBV9 to TRBJ2-7; D remains unclear. V was cut by 3 bases and J by 2 bases, with 15 bases left in between. The CDR3 is 15 amino acids. Germline V gene lookup returns CDR1 SGDLS and CDR2 YYNGEE. The CDR3 loop is CASSAFPTAPYEQYF. CDR3 DNA sequence: TGTGCCAGCAGCGCATTCCCGACTGCGCCCTACGAGCAGTACTTC.

This clonotype has more than one count but fewer than ten. The gene calls are TRBV20-1 and TRBJ2-7, with 9 bases matching TRBD2. CDR3 length: 15 residues. The V gene end was trimmed by 3 bases and the J gene end by 3 bases; junction bases not matched to a gene: 9. Germline V CDR1 and CDR2: DFQATT, SNEGSKA (reference sequence). The CDR3 sequence: CSASIIAGVGYEQYF. CDR3 sequence (DNA): TGCAGTGCTAGTATAATAGCGGGAGTGGGCTACGAGCAGTACTTC.

In its sample, this clonotype was seen many times. The chain has TRBV15 and TRBJ1-6; 7 bases agree with TRBD1. The CDR3 totals 16 residues. J gave up 9 bases and V 0 bases, and 8 bases lay outside the gene matches. CDR1 is LNHNV, CDR2 YYDKDF, per germline (reference sequence). CDR3 protein: CATSRDPGQGGSPLHF. CDR3 sequence (DNA): TGTGCCACCAGCAGAGATCCCGGGCAGGGGGGTTCACCCCTCCACTTT.

The chain joins TRBV18 to TRBJ1-5; D is possibly TRBD1 (6 bases). CDR3 size: 14 residues. The germline V gene has CDR1 KGHSH and CDR2 LQKENI. The V end was cut by 2 bases, the J end by 4 bases, with 9 bases between. DNA of the CDR3: TGTGCCAGCTCACCATCAGGGGTAAATCAGCCCCAGCATTTT. It encodes CASSPSGVNQPQHF.

There are many counts of this clonotype. The V and J genes are TRBV20-1 and TRBJ2-2; 8 bases agree with TRBD2. The V gene's germline CDR1 is DFQATT and CDR2 SNEGSKA (reference sequence). After removal of 6 bases from V and 6 bases from J, the junction contained 9 bases not matched to a gene. The CDR3 is made up of 14 amino acids. CDR3 coding DNA: TGCAGTGCAAAGAGCGGGAGAACGGCCGGGGAGCTGTTTTTT. Protein sequence: CSAKSGRTAGELFF.

J is TRBJ2-7 and V is TRBV12-3 or TRBV12-4; tentative D call: TRBD2 (5 bases). The CDR3 is 13 residues long. V lost 0 bases and J lost 2, with 5 bases in between. The CDR3 loop is CASSLARAYEQYF. In nucleotides, the CDR3 is TGTGCCAGCAGTTTAGCGCGGGCCTACGAGCAGTACTTC.

About this clonotype itself: A much bigger clone sits one base away, suggesting this may be a read error. This chain joins TRBV2 and TRBJ2-1; 8 nucleotides agree with TRBD2. This CDR3 has 16 residues. CDR1 and CDR2 from the germline V gene are SNHLY and FYNNEI. In nucleotides, the CDR3 is TGTGCCAGCAGTCCGGGCGGGGGGCGGTCCTACATTGAGCAGTTCTTC. It yields the protein CASSPGGGRSYIEQFF.

This clonotype has just a few counts. The chain is built from TRBV11-2 and TRBJ1-1; D might be TRBD1 (5 bases). The length of the CDR3 is 14 residues. Germline values: CDR1 SGHAT, CDR2 FQNNGV. Trimming pared 4 bases from V and 2 bases from J, leaving 11 bases between. DNA for the CDR3: TGTGCCAGCAGCTACGTCCGGACAAACACTGAAGCTTTCTTT. It specifies CASSYVRTNTEAFF. Looking up the rest from reference TRBV11-2 and TRBJ1-1 gives the full variable domain: EAGVAQSPRYKIIEKRQSVAFWCNPISGHATLYWYQQILGQGPKLLIQFQNNGVVDDSQLPKDRFSAERLKGVDSTLKIQPAKLEDSAVYLCASSYVRTNTEAFFGQGTRLTVV.